This entry concerns a single T cell receptor beta chain. Its antigen is unknown. The CDR3 contains 15 residues. Trimming cost V 2 bases and J 5 bases; bases outside gene matches: 4. The germline V gene has CDR1 KGHSH and CDR2 LQKENI. Time point in this sample: week 47, end of study. Vaccinated patients received 300 ug of mutant IDH1 20-mer peptide per dose, with topical imiquimod. Donor tumors were new WHO grade 3 or 4 IDH1-mutant, ATRX-lost astrocytomas. Clones were read by immunoSEQ multiplex PCR, and TCRdb kept only the in-frame ones, dropping some. The sample consists of about 84,000 clones, about 81% of them appearing once. These data come from a study of a mutant IDH1 vaccine in newly diagnosed glioma. Overall study context: Once 4-6 weeks had passed after radiotherapy alone, vaccination started, or it started with temozolomide cycles. Treated patients were approximately 60% male, about 38% female, mean age 40.4 years.

The receptor comes from a middle-aged man with glioma. The sequenced sample was PBMCs, obtained from a glioma patient whose treatment included an IDH1 peptide vaccine. The gene calls are TRBV18 and TRBJ2-1; 9 nucleotides align to TRBD1. Here the CDR3 DNA reads TGTGCCAGCTCACCAGGGACAGGGTATGACAATGAGCAGTTCTTC. Encoded protein: CASSPGTGYDNEQFF. The entire variable domain, with the rest obtained from reference TRBV18 and TRBJ2-1, is as follows: NAGVMQNPRHLVRRRGQEARLRCSPMKGHSHVYWYRQLPEEGLKFMVYLQKENIIDESGMPKERFSAEFPKEGPSILRIQQVVRGDSAAYFCASSPGTGYDNEQFFGPGTRLTVL.